One and the same sample provided the 17 T cell receptor beta chains below, sequenced in a study of T cell repertoires in cytomegalovirus infection. One entry per CDR3 protein, called by TCRdb with MiXCR from the reads. Of a few hundred thousand distinct CDR3 sequences listed, approximately 26% were seen once; the top ten hold over 10%. The sample comprised PBMCs. Receptor source: a human donor in good health (CMV status not recorded). Some clones in this sample may be carry-over from other donors' samples.

J is TRBJ2-3 and V is TRBV15; 9 bases align to TRBD2. The ends lost 9 bases at V and 2 bases at J; junction bases unmatched: 6. The CDR3 is 14 residues long. CDR1 is LNHNV and CDR2 is YYDKDF in the germline V gene (reference sequence). The CDR3 loop is CATRLAASTDTQYF. In nucleotides, the CDR3 is TGTGCCACTCGACTAGCGGCTTCCACAGATACGCAGTATTTT. Looking up the rest from reference TRBV15 and TRBJ2-3 gives the full variable domain: DAMVIQNPRYQVTQFGKPVTLSCSQTLNHNVMYWYQQKSSQAPKLLFHYYDKDFNNEADTPDNFQSRRPNTSFCFLDIRSPGLGDTAMYLCATRLAASTDTQYFGPGTRLTVL.

V is TRBV11-2 and J is TRBJ2-5; possibly TRBD2 for D (5 bases). V lost 1 base, J lost 2 bases, and 11 bases lay in between. Germline lookup yields CDR1 SGHAT and CDR2 FQNNGV. The CDR3 consists of 15 residues. The CDR3 nucleotides are TGTGCCAGCAGCTTAGGCAGCGGAGCTCAAGAGACCCAGTACTTC. Protein: CASSLGSGAQETQYF.

The chain is built from TRBV7-2 and TRBJ2-1, with 8 bases fitting TRBD2. CDR3 length equals 14 residues. V lost 8 bases to trimming and J lost 4 bases; unmatched junction nucleotides: 7. Per the germline V gene, CDR1 is SGHTA and CDR2 is FQGNSA. The CDR3, as DNA: TGTGCCAGCGAGAGAACTAGCGGATACAATGAGCAGTTCTTC. It specifies CASERTSGYNEQFF.

This clonotype was counted ten times or more. This chain joins TRBV7-2 and TRBJ2-5, with a weak D call TRBD2 (6 bases). V was pared by 8 bases and J by 4 bases, with 14 bases between. CDR3 size: 13 residues. CDR1 and CDR2 from the germline V gene are SGHTA and FQGNSA. CDR3 in DNA: TGTGCCAGCTCTGGGACTCGTTCAGAGACCCAGTACTTC. This translates into CASSGTRSETQYF.

The rearrangement uses TRBV19 and TRBJ1-2, with D unclear. V gave up 4 bases and J gave up 2 bases, with 11 bases separating them. The CDR3 extends over 14 amino acids. Germline V gives CDR1 LNHDA, CDR2 SQIVND (reference sequence). This CDR3 reads CASSSPGPNYGYTF. CDR3 DNA: TGTGCCAGTAGTAGCCCCGGACCAAACTATGGCTACACCTTC.

The V and J genes are TRBV7-9 and TRBJ2-1; 10 nucleotides agree with TRBD1. CDR1 and CDR2 from the germline V gene are SEHNR and FQNEAQ (reference sequence). With V trimmed by 5 bases and J by 6 bases, 10 bases remained unmatched. The CDR3 is made up of 16 amino acids. The CDR3 is CASSQETGGVGNEQFF. The CDR3 DNA follows: TGTGCCAGCAGCCAAGAGACAGGGGGCGTTGGCAATGAGCAGTTCTTC.

This clonotype appeared many times. This sequence joins TRBV7-8 and TRBJ1-3; 8 positions agree with TRBD1. CDR1 and CDR2 (germline): SGHVS, FQNEAQ. The CDR3 consists of 13 residues. V trimming: 10 bases; J trimming: 2 bases; junction bases outside the gene matches: 4. As DNA, the CDR3 is TGTGCCACCGGGGGACAGGCTGGAAACACCATATATTTT. It is translated as CATGGQAGNTIYF.

The chain joins TRBV7-9 to TRBJ1-1; D possibly corresponds to TRBD1 (5 bases). Germline V gives CDR1 SEHNR, CDR2 FQNEAQ (reference sequence). CDR3 size: 14 residues. V shed 1 base and J shed 3 bases, with 9 bases lying between them. The CDR3 reads CASSLEGEHTEAFF. The CDR3 coding sequence is TGTGCCAGCAGCTTAGAAGGGGAGCACACTGAAGCTTTCTTT.

This clonotype was counted only a few times. The rearrangement joins TRBV6-6 to TRBJ2-3; 13 positions match TRBD2. With 6 bases clipped from V and 3 bases from J, the junction kept 12 bases outside the gene matches. CDR1 and CDR2 from the germline V gene are MNHNY and SVGAGI (reference sequence). The CDR3 loop spans 18 amino acids. This chain's CDR3 is CASSSGTSGIWGTDTQYF. For the CDR3, the DNA is TGTGCCAGCAGCTCCGGGACTAGCGGGATCTGGGGGACAGATACGCAGTATTTT.

This clonotype has just a few counts. This chain uses TRBV5-8 with TRBJ2-1; 8 positions agree with TRBD2. V shed 0 bases, J shed 5 bases, and the junction held 7 bases outside the gene matches. CDR3 length: 16 residues. The V gene's germline CDR1 is SGHTS and CDR2 YDEGEE. The CDR3 DNA is TGTGCCAGCAGCTTGGGTGTTAGCGGGGAGGACAATGAGCAGTTCTTC. Amino acids: CASSLGVSGEDNEQFF.

This clonotype was picked up one time. J is TRBJ2-5 and V is TRBV29-1, with D perhaps TRBD1 (6 bases). Trimming took 4 bases from V and 3 from J, leaving 12 bases between them. Germline-derived CDR1 and CDR2 are SQVTM and ANQGSEA. This CDR3 is built from 13 residues. CDR3 DNA sequence: TGCAGCGTTGGGAAACAGGGAAAAGAGACCCAGTACTTC. The encoded protein is CSVGKQGKETQYF.

The chain recombines TRBV7-6 with TRBJ2-7, with 13 bases that match TRBD2. This CDR3 is built from 16 residues. Germline V gene lookup returns CDR1 SGHVS and CDR2 FNYEAQ. The ends lost 4 bases at V and 2 bases at J; junction bases unmatched: 5. This CDR3 reads CASSSWGLAGPYEQYV. In DNA, the CDR3 is TGTGCCAGCAGCTCATGGGGACTAGCGGGACCCTACGAGCAGTACGTC.

This clonotype was counted a single time. This could be a read error, since a much larger clone is one nucleotide away. The chain carries TRBV7-2 and TRBJ2-1, with 10 bases fitting TRBD2. The end of the DNA is better explained by TRBJ2-7, so the J call may be wrong. CDR3 length equals 17 residues. Germline CDR1 is SGHTA and CDR2 is FQGNSA. In DNA, the CDR3 is TGTGCCAGCAGCTTCCCTACTAGCGGGATGACCTACAATGAGCAGTACTTC. This sequence encodes CASSFPTSGMTYNEQYF.

The chain carries TRBV25-1 and TRBJ2-2; TRBD2 agrees at 9 bases. This CDR3 is built from 18 residues. Germline assignment: CDR1 MGHDK and CDR2 SYGVNS. After removal of 3 bases from V and 2 bases from J, the junction contained 10 bases not matched to a gene. The CDR3 DNA follows: TGTGCCAGCAGTGACTTACACGCGGGAGGGGCCAACACCGGGGAGCTGTTTTTT. Its translation: CASSDLHAGGANTGELFF.

There are many counts of this clonotype. The rearrangement links TRBV7-2 to TRBJ2-1; D is perhaps TRBD1 (6 bases). The V end was cut by 5 bases, the J end by 4 bases, with 15 bases between. The CDR3 contains 15 residues. Germline-derived CDR1 and CDR2 are SGHTA and FQGNSA. The CDR3 loop reads CASSLDQGHYNEQFF. The CDR3 nucleotides read TGTGCCAGCAGCCTTGATCAGGGACATTACAATGAGCAGTTCTTC.

The chain uses TRBV27 and TRBJ2-1; D possibly corresponds to TRBD2 (7 bases). Germline V CDR1 and CDR2: MNHEY, SMNVEV (reference sequence). The CDR3 runs 12 residues. Trimming removed 10 bases from V and 7 bases from J, with 14 bases in between. CDR3 sequence: CAIGGGGNEQFF. The CDR3 nucleotides read TGTGCCATTGGGGGAGGGGGGAATGAGCAGTTCTTC.

V is TRBV6-1 and J is TRBJ2-7; TRBD2 matches at 7 bases. The trim removed 5 bases at V and 1 base at J, leaving 8 bases unmatched. Germline V CDR1 and CDR2: MNHNS, SASEGT. The CDR3 runs to 15 residues. The CDR3 DNA follows: TGTGCCAGCAGTCCCCGCCACGGGGGGTCCTACGAGCAGTACTTC. Residues: CASSPRHGGSYEQYF.